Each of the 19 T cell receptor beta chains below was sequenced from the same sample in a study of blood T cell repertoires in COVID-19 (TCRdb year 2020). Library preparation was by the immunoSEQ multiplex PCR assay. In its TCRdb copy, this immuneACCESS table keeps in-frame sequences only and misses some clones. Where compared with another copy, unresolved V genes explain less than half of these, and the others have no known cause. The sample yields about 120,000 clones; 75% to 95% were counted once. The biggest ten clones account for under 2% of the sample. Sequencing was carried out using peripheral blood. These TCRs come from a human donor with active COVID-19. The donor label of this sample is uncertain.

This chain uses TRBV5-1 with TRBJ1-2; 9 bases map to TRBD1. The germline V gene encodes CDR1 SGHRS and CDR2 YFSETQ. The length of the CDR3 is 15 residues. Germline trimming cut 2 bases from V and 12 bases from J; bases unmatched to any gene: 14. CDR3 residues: CASSLSAGTGRKHTF. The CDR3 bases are TGCGCCAGCAGCTTATCTGCCGGGACAGGGAGAAAGCACACCTTC.

CDR3 amino acids: CASSLVRGGLGEQFF. CDR3 bases: TGTGCCAGCAGCTTGGTGCGGGGGGGCCTGGGTGAGCAGTTCTTC. This sequence joins TRBV5-4 and TRBJ2-1; 9 bases line up with TRBD2. Germline V gives CDR1 SGHNT, CDR2 YYREEE (reference sequence). Trimming removed 0 bases from V and 9 bases from J; junction bases left unmatched: 7. The CDR3 spans 15 residues.

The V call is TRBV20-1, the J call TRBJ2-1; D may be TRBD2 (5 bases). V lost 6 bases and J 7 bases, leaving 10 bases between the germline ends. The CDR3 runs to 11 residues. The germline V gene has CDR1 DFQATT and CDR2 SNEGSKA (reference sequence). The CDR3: CSAQDFNEQFF. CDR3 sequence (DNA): TGCAGTGCCCAGGACTTTAATGAGCAGTTCTTC.

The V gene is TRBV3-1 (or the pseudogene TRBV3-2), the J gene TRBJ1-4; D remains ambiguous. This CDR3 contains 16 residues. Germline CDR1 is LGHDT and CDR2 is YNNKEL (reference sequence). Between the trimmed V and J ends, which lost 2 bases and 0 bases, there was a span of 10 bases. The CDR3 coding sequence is TGTGCCAGCAGCCAATCAGACTTAGCAACTAATGAAAAACTGTTTTTT. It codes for CASSQSDLATNEKLFF.

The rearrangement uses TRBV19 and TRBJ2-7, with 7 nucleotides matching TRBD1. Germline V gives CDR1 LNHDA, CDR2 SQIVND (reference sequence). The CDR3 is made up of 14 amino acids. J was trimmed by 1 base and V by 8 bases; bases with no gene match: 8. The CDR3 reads CASGRQGTSYEQYF. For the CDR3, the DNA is TGTGCCAGTGGTAGACAGGGAACGTCCTACGAGCAGTACTTC.

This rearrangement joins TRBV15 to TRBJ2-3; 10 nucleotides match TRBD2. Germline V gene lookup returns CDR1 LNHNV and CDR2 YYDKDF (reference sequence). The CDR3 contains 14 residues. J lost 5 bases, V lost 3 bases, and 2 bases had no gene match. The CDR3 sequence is CATSRLAGEDTQYF. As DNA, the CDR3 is TGTGCCACCAGCAGGCTAGCGGGGGAAGATACGCAGTATTTT.

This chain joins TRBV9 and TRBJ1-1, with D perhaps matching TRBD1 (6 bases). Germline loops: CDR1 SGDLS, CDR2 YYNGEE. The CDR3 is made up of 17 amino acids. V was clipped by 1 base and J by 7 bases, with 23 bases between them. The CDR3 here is CASSVLSRGAVMDEAFF. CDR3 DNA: TGTGCCAGCAGCGTACTTTCTCGGGGGGCGGTGATGGATGAAGCTTTCTTT.

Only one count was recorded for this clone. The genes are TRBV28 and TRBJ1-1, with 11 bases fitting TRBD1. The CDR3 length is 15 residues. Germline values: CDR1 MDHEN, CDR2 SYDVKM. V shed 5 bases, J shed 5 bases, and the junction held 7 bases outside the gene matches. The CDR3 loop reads CASSHSGTGGTEAFF. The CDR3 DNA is TGTGCCAGCAGTCACTCCGGGACAGGGGGTACTGAAGCTTTCTTT.

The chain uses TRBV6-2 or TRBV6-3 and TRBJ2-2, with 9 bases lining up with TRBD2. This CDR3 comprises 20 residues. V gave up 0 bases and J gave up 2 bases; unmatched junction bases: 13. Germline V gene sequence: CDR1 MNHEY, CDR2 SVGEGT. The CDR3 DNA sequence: TGTGCCAGCAGTTACTCAACCCGAACAGGTAGCGGGGGAAACACCGGGGAGCTGTTTTTT. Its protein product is CASSYSTRTGSGGNTGELFF.

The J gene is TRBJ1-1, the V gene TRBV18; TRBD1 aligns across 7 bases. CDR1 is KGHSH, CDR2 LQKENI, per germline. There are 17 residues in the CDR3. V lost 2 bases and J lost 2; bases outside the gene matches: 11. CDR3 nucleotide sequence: TGTGCCAGCTCACCAAAGGGCAAGGGGGCGCGTAACACTGAAGCTTTCTTT. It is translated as CASSPKGKGARNTEAFF.

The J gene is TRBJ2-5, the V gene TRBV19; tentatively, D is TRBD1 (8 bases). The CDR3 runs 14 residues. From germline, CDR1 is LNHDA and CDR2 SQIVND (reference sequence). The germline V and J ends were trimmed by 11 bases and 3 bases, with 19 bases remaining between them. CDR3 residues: CARDTGGGKETQYF. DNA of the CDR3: TGTGCCCGCGATACAGGGGGAGGGAAAGAGACCCAGTACTTC. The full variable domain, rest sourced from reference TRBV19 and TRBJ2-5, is DGGITQSPKYLFRKEGQNVTLSCEQNLNHDAMYWYRQDPGQGLRLIYYSQIVNDFQKGDIAEGYSVSREKKESFPLTVTSAQKNPTAFYLCARDTGGGKETQYFGPGTRLLVL.

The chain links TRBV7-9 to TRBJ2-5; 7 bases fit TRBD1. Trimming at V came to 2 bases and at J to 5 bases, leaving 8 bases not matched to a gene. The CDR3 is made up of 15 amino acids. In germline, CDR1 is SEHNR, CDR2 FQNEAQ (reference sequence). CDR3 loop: CASSLKMSGGETQYF. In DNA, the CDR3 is TGTGCCAGCAGCTTAAAGATGTCAGGGGGTGAGACCCAGTACTTC.

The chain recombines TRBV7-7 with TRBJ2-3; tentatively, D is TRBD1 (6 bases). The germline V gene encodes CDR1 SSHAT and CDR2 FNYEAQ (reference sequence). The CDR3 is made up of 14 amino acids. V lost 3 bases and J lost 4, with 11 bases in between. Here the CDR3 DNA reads TGTGCCAGCAGCTTGCAATCAGGGGCAGATACGCAGTATTTT. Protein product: CASSLQSGADTQYF.

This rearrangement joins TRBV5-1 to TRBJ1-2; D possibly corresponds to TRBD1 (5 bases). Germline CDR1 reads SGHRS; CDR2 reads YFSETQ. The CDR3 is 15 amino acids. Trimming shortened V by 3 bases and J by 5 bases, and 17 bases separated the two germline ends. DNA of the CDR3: TGCGCCAGCAGCTCGAGCGTGGGACTCTCTTATGGCTACACCTTC. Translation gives CASSSSVGLSYGYTF.

CDR3 in DNA: TGTGCCAGCAGTTTGTCCGGGTGGAATGAAGCTTTCTTT. Translating gives CASSLSGWNEAFF. The chain carries TRBV27 and TRBJ1-1; D not resolved. Germline loops: CDR1 MNHEY, CDR2 SMNVEV (reference sequence). V was shortened by 3 bases and J by 7 bases, with 12 bases between the two germline ends. The CDR3 spans 13 residues.

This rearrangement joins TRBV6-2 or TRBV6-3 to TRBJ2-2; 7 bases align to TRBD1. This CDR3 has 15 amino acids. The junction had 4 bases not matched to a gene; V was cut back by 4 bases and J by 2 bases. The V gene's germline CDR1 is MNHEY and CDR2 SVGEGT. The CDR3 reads CASSLDRRNTGELFF. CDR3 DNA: TGTGCCAGCAGTTTGGACAGGCGTAACACCGGGGAGCTGTTTTTT.

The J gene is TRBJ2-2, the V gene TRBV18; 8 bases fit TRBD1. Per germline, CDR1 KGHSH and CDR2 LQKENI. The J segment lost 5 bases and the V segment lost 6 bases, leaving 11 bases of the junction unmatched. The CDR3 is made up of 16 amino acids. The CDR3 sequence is CASSPRGQGKTGELFF. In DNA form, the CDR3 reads TGTGCCAGCTCGCCTAGAGGACAGGGTAAAACCGGGGAGCTGTTTTTT.

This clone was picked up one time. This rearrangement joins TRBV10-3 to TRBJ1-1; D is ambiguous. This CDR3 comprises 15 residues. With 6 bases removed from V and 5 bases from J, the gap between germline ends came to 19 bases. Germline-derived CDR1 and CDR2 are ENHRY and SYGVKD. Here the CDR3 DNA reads TGTGCCATCAGAAGCACGATTAACCCGGGTACTGAAGCTTTCTTT. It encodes CAIRSTINPGTEAFF.

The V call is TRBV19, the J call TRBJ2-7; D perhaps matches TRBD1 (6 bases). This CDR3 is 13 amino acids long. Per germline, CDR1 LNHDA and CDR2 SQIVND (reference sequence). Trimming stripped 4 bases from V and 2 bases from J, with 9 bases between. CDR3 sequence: CASSRTATYEQYF. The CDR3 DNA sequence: TGTGCCAGTAGTAGGACAGCCACCTACGAGCAGTACTTC.